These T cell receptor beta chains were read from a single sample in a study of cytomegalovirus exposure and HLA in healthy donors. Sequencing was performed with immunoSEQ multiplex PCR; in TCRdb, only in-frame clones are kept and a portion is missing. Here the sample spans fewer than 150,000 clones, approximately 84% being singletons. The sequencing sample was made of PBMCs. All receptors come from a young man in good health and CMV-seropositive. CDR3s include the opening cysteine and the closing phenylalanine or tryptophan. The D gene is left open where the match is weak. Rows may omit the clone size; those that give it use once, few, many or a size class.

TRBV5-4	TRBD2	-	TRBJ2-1	TGTGCCAGCAGCCCAAGGGGAGGGAGGGGCTCCTACAATGAGCAGTTCTTC	CASSPRGGRGSYNEQFF
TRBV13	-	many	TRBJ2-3	TGTGCCAGCAGCCGACCGGGGAGCGGCGCGAGGACGCAGTATTTT	CASSRPGSGARTQYF
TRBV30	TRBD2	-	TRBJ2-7	TGTGCCCGGGGGAGCGGGAGTCGCGAGCAGTACTTC	CARGSGSREQYF
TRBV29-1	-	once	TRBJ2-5	TGCAGCCTTAGGGACTTAGGCGGGGAGACCCAGTACTTC	CSLRDLGGETQYF
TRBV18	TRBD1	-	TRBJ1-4	TGTGCCAGCTCGCCACAGGGGGAGGGTGAAAAACTGTTTTTT	CASSPQGEGEKLFF
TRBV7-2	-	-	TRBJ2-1	TGTGCCAGCAGAAATACTAGAGACAATGAGCAGTTCTTC	CASRNTRDNEQFF
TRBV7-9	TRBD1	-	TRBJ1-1	TGTGCCAGCAACTCCGACAGGGGGACGGGAGACACTGAAGCTTTCTTT	CASNSDRGTGDTEAFF
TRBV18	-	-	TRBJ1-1	TGTGCCAGCCGAGGACAGACGAACACTGAAGCTTTCTTT	CASRGQTNTEAFF
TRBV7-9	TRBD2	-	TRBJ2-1	TGTGCCAGCAGCTTCCTAGCGGGGGGGCGCGATGAGCAGTTCTTC	CASSFLAGGRDEQFF
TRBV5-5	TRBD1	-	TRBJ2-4	TGTGCCAGCAGCCCGGGACAGTTTTTCGACATTCAGTACTTC	CASSPGQFFDIQYF
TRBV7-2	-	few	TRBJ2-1	TGTGCCAGCAGCTTAGCGCTAAATGTTAGAGGAGGTGAGCAGTTCTTC	CASSLALNVRGGEQFF
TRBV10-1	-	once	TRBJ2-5	TGCGCCAGCAGTGAGCTCCTAGCTACCCAGGAGACCCAGTACTTC	CASSELLATQETQYF
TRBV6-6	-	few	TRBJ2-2	TGTGCCAGCAGCCCCAGACAGGGGGAGCTGTTTTTT	CASSPRQGELFF
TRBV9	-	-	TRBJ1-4	TGTGCCAGCAGCGTAGAGGGCAGGGTGGGAGAAAAACTGTTTTTT	CASSVEGRVGEKLFF
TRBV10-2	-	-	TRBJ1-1	TGCGCCAGCAGTGAGGGGGCCCCTTCCCACACTGAAGCTTTCTTT	CASSEGAPSHTEAFF
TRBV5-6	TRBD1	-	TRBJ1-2	TGTGCCAGCAGCTTGGGGGGACAGGGCTATGGCTACACCTTC	CASSLGGQGYGYTF
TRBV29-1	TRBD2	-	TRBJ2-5	TGCAGCGTTATCGGGAGGGCCGGGAAGACCCAGTACTTC	CSVIGRAGKTQYF
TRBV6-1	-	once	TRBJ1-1	TGTGCCAGCAGTCCGACATTGAACACTGAAGCTTTCTTT	CASSPTLNTEAFF
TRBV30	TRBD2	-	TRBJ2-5	TGTGCCTGGAGGCAAGCGGGAAGAGGGGAGACCCAGTACTTC	CAWRQAGRGETQYF
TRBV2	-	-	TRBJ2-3	TGTGCCAGCAGTGAAGTGGGGCTAGAGAGCACAGATACGCAGTATTTT	CASSEVGLESTDTQYF
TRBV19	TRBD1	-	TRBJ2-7	TGTGCCAGTAGTGAAGCCGGGACAGCCTCCTACGAGCAGTACTTC	CASSEAGTASYEQYF
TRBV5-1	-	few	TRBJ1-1	TGCGCCAGCAGCTTGGGAGAGAACACTGAAGCTTTCTTT	CASSLGENTEAFF
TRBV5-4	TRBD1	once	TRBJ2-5	TGTGCCAGCAGCATGACAGGGGCCCAAGAGACCCAGTACTTC	CASSMTGAQETQYF
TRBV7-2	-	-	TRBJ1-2	TGTGCCAGCAGCTTTCAGGGTGGTGGCTACACCTTC	CASSFQGGGYTF
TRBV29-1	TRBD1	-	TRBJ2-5	TGCAGCCTCTTGGACAGGTACCAAGAGACCCAGTACTTC	CSLLDRYQETQYF
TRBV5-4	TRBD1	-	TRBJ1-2	TGTGCCAGCAGCTTGGCGCGAGGACAGGGGGTTAACTATGGCTACACCTTC	CASSLARGQGVNYGYTF
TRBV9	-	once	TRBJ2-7	TGTGCCAGCAGCGTAGACGGGAGCTTCTCCTACGAGCAGTACTTC	CASSVDGSFSYEQYF
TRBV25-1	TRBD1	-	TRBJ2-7	TGTGCCAGCAGTGAGGGGGACAGGATCCCTTCTCGGCAGTACTTC	CASSEGDRIPSRQYF
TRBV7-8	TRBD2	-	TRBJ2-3	TGTGCCAGCAGCTTGGGACGTAGCGGGAGCCCAGATACGCAGTATTTT	CASSLGRSGSPDTQYF